This entry lists 31 T cell receptor beta chains sequenced from one sample in a study of OX40 agonist ivuxolimab in advanced cancers. The method behind the library was the immunoSEQ multiplex PCR assay. The source is immuneACCESS, and TCRdb retained only in-frame sequences with V and J called. Part of the clones is not carried over; for the studies checked, unresolved V genes explain less than half of this, and the remainder is unexplained. The sample has about 71,000 clones on record, around 94% of them singletons. The leading ten clones occupy about 15% of the sample. Sequencing was performed on CD4+ or CD8+ T cells sorted from blood, taken in a trial of the OX40 agonist ivuxolimab. The receptors come from an adult with an advanced solid tumor such as melanoma, head and neck, liver or kidney cancer.

This sequence joins TRBV11-2 and TRBJ1-2; D ambiguous. The CDR3 length is 12 residues. V lost 5 bases, J lost 8 bases, and 12 bases lay in between. From germline, CDR1 is SGHAT and CDR2 FQNNGV. The CDR3 DNA reads TGTGCCAGCAGCACCCACCCGGACGGCTACACCTTC. Amino acid sequence: CASSTHPDGYTF.

The chain joins TRBV7-6 to TRBJ1-1; D gene unclear. Trimming pared 1 base from V and 5 bases from J, leaving 17 bases between. This CDR3 region has 16 residues. Germline CDR1 and CDR2: SGHVS and FNYEAQ. CDR3 sequence (DNA): TGTGCCAGCAGCTTAGAGTCTCCCCGGGGTTCTACTGAAGCTTTCTTT. The encoded protein is CASSLESPRGSTEAFF.

The rearrangement links TRBV7-2 to TRBJ1-5, with TRBD1 matching over 7 bases. The junction had 10 bases not matched to a gene; V was cut back by 2 bases and J by 3 bases. Germline CDR1 is SGHTA and CDR2 is FQGNSA. The CDR3 sequence is 17 residues long. The CDR3 DNA follows: TGTGCCAGCAGCTTATGGGGGGACAGAGCCTACAATCAGCCCCAGCATTTT. This encodes CASSLWGDRAYNQPQHF.

This chain uses TRBV7-9 with TRBJ2-7; 9 bases are a match to TRBD1. Trimming at V came to 5 bases and at J to 5 bases, leaving 7 bases not matched to a gene. The CDR3 sequence is 14 residues long. CDR1 is SEHNR and CDR2 is FQNEAQ in the germline V gene (reference sequence). The CDR3 DNA follows: TGTGCCAGCAGCCAACCGGGACAGGGAGACGAGCAGTACTTC. The encoded protein is CASSQPGQGDEQYF.

This chain links TRBV27 with TRBJ1-5, with D maybe TRBD1 (5 bases). Germline lookup yields CDR1 MNHEY and CDR2 SMNVEV (reference sequence). V was cut by 5 bases and J by 3 bases, with 11 bases left in between. This CDR3 is 14 amino acids long. Written as DNA, the CDR3 is TGTGCCAGCAGTATCCTCGGACACAATCAGCCCCAGCATTTT. It encodes CASSILGHNQPQHF.

The chain uses TRBV30 and TRBJ2-1; 7 positions agree with TRBD2. After removal of 0 bases from V and 6 bases from J, the junction contained 2 bases not matched to a gene. The CDR3 is 13 amino acids. Germline-derived CDR1 and CDR2 are GTSNPN and SVGIG (reference sequence). CDR3 DNA: TGTGCCTGGAGTGTCCGGGAGGCCAATGAGCAGTTCTTC. It translates to CAWSVREANEQFF.

The genes are TRBV5-1 and TRBJ1-5, with TRBD1 as a possible D gene (5 bases). Between the trimmed V and J ends, which lost 2 bases and 3 bases, there was a span of 12 bases. This CDR3 region has 15 residues. From germline, CDR1 is SGHRS and CDR2 YFSETQ. The CDR3 DNA sequence: TGCGCCAGCAGCTTAGACAGTTCCCTCAATCAGCCCCAGCATTTT. The encoded protein is CASSLDSSLNQPQHF.

The rearrangement joins TRBV4-1 to TRBJ2-1, with D possibly matching TRBD2 (5 bases). Between the trimmed V and J ends, which lost 0 bases and 7 bases, there was a span of 13 bases. CDR3 length: 15 residues. The germline CDR1 and CDR2 sequences are MGHRA and YSYEKL. The CDR3: CASSQDPDPGNEQFF. The CDR3 nucleotides are TGCGCCAGCAGCCAAGATCCGGACCCGGGAAATGAGCAGTTCTTC.

This clone was seen once. The chain recombines TRBV29-1 with TRBJ1-2; 7 nucleotides agree with TRBD1. The CDR3 sequence is 16 residues long. The V segment lost 3 bases and the J segment 7 bases; nucleotides outside the gene matches: 17. Germline CDR1 and CDR2: SQVTM and ANQGSEA. CDR3 in DNA: TGCAGCGTTGAGGGCCGGGCTGACAGGGTGGGCTTTGGCTACACCTTC. This codes for CSVEGRADRVGFGYTF.

This clone was detected once. The rearrangement joins TRBV27 to TRBJ1-2; a weak D match, TRBD1 (6 bases). The CDR3 is 14 residues long. The germline V gene encodes CDR1 MNHEY and CDR2 SMNVEV (reference sequence). Between the trimmed V and J ends, which lost 7 bases and 7 bases, there was a span of 19 bases. Written as DNA, the CDR3 is TGTGCCAGCACCCCCAGGGGCAGGGTGGGTGGCTACACCTTC. Its protein is CASTPRGRVGGYTF.

The V and J genes are TRBV7-2 and TRBJ2-7; D may be TRBD1 (6 bases). There are 14 residues in the CDR3. The germline V gene encodes CDR1 SGHTA and CDR2 FQGNSA. Trimming took off 0 bases at V and 3 bases at J, with 9 bases between the two ends. This chain's CDR3 is CASSLAGQIYEQYF. For the CDR3, the DNA is TGTGCCAGCAGCTTAGCGGGACAAATCTACGAGCAGTACTTC.

In its sample, this clone was seen once. This sequence joins TRBV11-2 and TRBJ1-4; D perhaps matches TRBD1 (6 bases). Germline loops: CDR1 SGHAT, CDR2 FQNNGV. The CDR3 is made up of 16 amino acids. Between the trimmed V and J ends, which lost 0 bases and 8 bases, there was a span of 16 bases. The CDR3 sequence is CASSLESARRGEKLFF. The CDR3 DNA reads as TGTGCCAGCAGCTTAGAGTCGGCTAGAAGGGGGGAAAAACTGTTTTTT. The complete variable domain, with remaining parts taken from reference TRBV11-2 and TRBJ1-4, reads EAGVAQSPRYKIIEKRQSVAFWCNPISGHATLYWYQQILGQGPKLLIQFQNNGVVDDSQLPKDRFSAERLKGVDSTLKIQPAKLEDSAVYLCASSLESARRGEKLFFGSGTQLSVL.

This clone has a single count. The V gene is TRBV6-5, the J gene TRBJ2-6; D is unclear. The CDR3 spans 15 residues. The ends were cut back, 7 bases at V and 0 bases at J, with 10 bases in the middle. Germline assignment: CDR1 MNHEY and CDR2 SVGAGI. CDR3 residues: CASTPGNSGANVLTF. The CDR3 DNA sequence: TGTGCCAGCACCCCCGGCAACTCTGGGGCCAACGTCCTGACTTTC.

The chain uses TRBV13 and TRBJ2-5, with D hard to call. The V end was cut by 5 bases, the J end by 11 bases, with 9 bases between. The CDR3 is 10 amino acids. Germline V lookup: CDR1 PRHDT, CDR2 FYEKMQ (reference sequence). As DNA, the CDR3 is TGTGCCAGCAGCCCGGGTCCGCAGTACTTC. This encodes CASSPGPQYF.

This chain links TRBV6-4 with TRBJ2-7; no clear D. The ends were cut back, 3 bases at V and 0 bases at J, with 15 bases in the middle. This CDR3 has 16 residues. Germline lookup yields CDR1 MRHNA and CDR2 SNTAGT. The CDR3 nucleotides read TGTGCCAGCAGTGAGCCGGGTAAGCCTCACTCCTACGAGCAGTACTTC. Its translation: CASSEPGKPHSYEQYF.

V is TRBV9 and J is TRBJ2-7; 7 bases agree with TRBD1. Germline CDR1 reads SGDLS; CDR2 reads YYNGEE. Unmatched junction bases numbered 14, after V lost 3 bases and J lost 5 bases. This CDR3 is 16 amino acids long. The DNA of the CDR3 is TGTGCCAGCAGCGACCGACAGGGACGGTCTGCCGACGAGCAGTACTTC. It is translated as CASSDRQGRSADEQYF.

The chain joins TRBV19 to TRBJ2-1; 10 nucleotides align to TRBD1. V shed 4 bases and J 0 bases; nucleotides not matched to a gene: 6. In germline, CDR1 is LNHDA, CDR2 SQIVND (reference sequence). The CDR3 consists of 17 residues. The DNA for the CDR3 is TGTGCCAGTAGTACAAGACAGGGGGCCCCCTCCTACAATGAGCAGTTCTTC. Translation gives CASSTRQGAPSYNEQFF. The whole variable domain, filled in from reference TRBV19 and TRBJ2-1, reads DGGITQSPKYLFRKEGQNVTLSCEQNLNHDAMYWYRQDPGQGLRLIYYSQIVNDFQKGDIAEGYSVSREKKESFPLTVTSAQKNPTAFYLCASSTRQGAPSYNEQFFGPGTRLTVL.

This chain links TRBV28 with TRBJ2-6, with 11 bases matching TRBD1. CDR3 length: 18 amino acids. The germline CDR1 and CDR2 sequences are MDHEN and SYDVKM. The trim removed 3 bases at V and 1 base at J, leaving 5 bases unmatched. CDR3 amino acids: CASSFYRDRGSGANVLTF. In DNA form, the CDR3 reads TGTGCCAGCAGTTTCTACCGGGACAGGGGGTCTGGGGCCAACGTCCTGACTTTC.

The chain combines TRBV19 with TRBJ1-1, with TRBD1 matching over 12 bases. The CDR3 totals 16 residues. V lost 5 bases, J lost 4 bases, and 8 bases stayed unmatched. Looked up from germline, CDR1 is LNHDA and CDR2 is SQIVND (reference sequence). The chain's CDR3 is CASSDPGQGAFTEAFF. DNA of the CDR3: TGTGCCAGTAGTGACCCGGGACAGGGGGCCTTCACTGAAGCTTTCTTT.

This clone was counted once. The chain carries TRBV27 and TRBJ1-1; weak D call: TRBD1 (5 bases). The CDR3 spans 14 residues. Germline lookup yields CDR1 MNHEY and CDR2 SMNVEV (reference sequence). The V end was cut by 3 bases, the J end by 1 base, with 9 bases between. CDR3 in amino acids: CASSLEGENTEAFF. The CDR3 DNA reads as TGTGCCAGCAGTTTGGAAGGGGAGAACACTGAAGCTTTCTTT.

This chain joins TRBV27 and TRBJ1-4; D is unclear. Looked up from germline, CDR1 is MNHEY and CDR2 is SMNVEV (reference sequence). The V end was cut by 6 bases, the J end by 6 bases, with 11 bases between. This CDR3 comprises 13 residues. The CDR3 is CASRVGLHEKLFF. DNA of the CDR3: TGTGCCAGCAGGGTGGGGTTGCATGAAAAACTGTTTTTT.

This clone was detected only a few times. This chain links TRBV19 with TRBJ1-1; no definite D call. V was cut by 6 bases and J by 3 bases, with 11 bases left in between. Germline CDR1 and CDR2: LNHDA and SQIVND (reference sequence). The CDR3 totals 13 residues. As DNA, the CDR3 is TGTGCCAGTAGCTCCTTACGGGACACTGAAGCTTTCTTT. This encodes CASSSLRDTEAFF.

The chain links TRBV4-3 to TRBJ1-5; D may be TRBD1 (5 bases). The germline CDR1 and CDR2 sequences are LGHNA and YSLEER. The CDR3 length is 15 residues. V was shortened by 0 bases and J by 7 bases, with 13 bases between the two germline ends. CDR3 in DNA: TGCGCCAGCAGCCAAGATCGGGCAGGGCCCCAGCCCCAGCATTTT. Translated, it gives CASSQDRAGPQPQHF.

V and J are TRBV11-2 and TRBJ1-1; D not certain. V shed 5 bases and J shed 5 bases, with 6 bases lying between them. This CDR3 comprises 11 residues. CDR1 SGHAT and CDR2 FQNNGV come from the germline V gene. The CDR3 region is CASSPGTEAFF. DNA of the CDR3: TGTGCCAGCAGCCCCGGGACTGAAGCTTTCTTT.

The chain links TRBV5-1 to TRBJ2-7; tentative D call: TRBD1 (5 bases). The CDR3 totals 15 residues. V shed 0 bases and J shed 2 bases, with 12 bases lying between them. Per the germline V gene, CDR1 is SGHRS and CDR2 is YFSETQ. The chain's CDR3 is CASSLGGLTTYEQYF. CDR3 bases: TGCGCCAGCAGCTTGGGGGGCCTTACCACCTACGAGCAGTACTTC.

The J gene is TRBJ2-3, the V gene TRBV29-1; D not resolved. CDR3 size: 13 residues. The V end was cut by 1 base, the J end by 0 bases, with 5 bases between. Germline V CDR1 and CDR2: SQVTM, ANQGSEA. The CDR3 loop reads CSVEGSSTDTQYF. The CDR3 bases are TGCAGCGTTGAAGGATCTAGCACAGATACGCAGTATTTT.

The chain combines TRBV19 with TRBJ2-7; D may be TRBD2 (6 bases). The V and J ends lost 5 bases and 5 bases respectively, with 16 bases between them. From germline, CDR1 is LNHDA and CDR2 SQIVND (reference sequence). This CDR3 spans 14 amino acids. This CDR3 reads CASSLAGWGDEQYF. As DNA, the CDR3 is TGTGCCAGTAGTCTAGCAGGGTGGGGGGACGAGCAGTACTTC.

The CDR3 loop reads CASSYPTGTEAFF. Here the CDR3 DNA reads TGTGCCAGCAGTTACCCAACAGGGACAGAAGCTTTCTTT. The chain employs TRBV6-5 and TRBJ1-1; TRBD1 might be the D (6 bases). CDR3 length: 13 amino acids. The germline V gene has CDR1 MNHEY and CDR2 SVGAGI. The V end was cut by 2 bases, the J end by 8 bases, with 12 bases between.

The count of this clone is one. The chain employs TRBV5-6 and TRBJ1-3; D remains ambiguous. This CDR3 is built from 14 residues. The V and J ends lost 4 bases and 1 base respectively, with 9 bases between them. Per germline, CDR1 SGHDT and CDR2 YYEEEE. The CDR3 region has the DNA TGTGCCAGCAGCATTAGGGTATCTGGAAACACCATATATTTT. It encodes CASSIRVSGNTIYF. The complete variable domain, with remaining parts taken from reference TRBV5-6 and TRBJ1-3, reads DAGVTQSPTHLIKTRGQQVTLRCSPKSGHDTVSWYQQALGQGPQFIFQYYEEEERQRGNFPDRFSGHQFPNYSSELNVNALLLGDSALYLCASSIRVSGNTIYFGEGSWLTVV.

The chain combines TRBV4-1 with TRBJ2-7; D is undetermined. Germline loops: CDR1 MGHRA, CDR2 YSYEKL. V was trimmed by 1 base and J by 7 bases, leaving 17 bases between them. This CDR3 has 15 residues. The CDR3 DNA reads as TGCGCCAGCAGCCAAGGTTACCCCCCCCGTCGGGAGCAGTACTTC. Protein sequence: CASSQGYPPRREQYF.

This chain links TRBV9 with TRBJ1-1; maybe TRBD1 (6 bases). The ends were cut back, 0 bases at V and 1 base at J, with 13 bases in the middle. CDR1 is SGDLS and CDR2 is YYNGEE in the germline V gene. CDR3 length: 16 residues. The CDR3 nucleotides read TGTGCCAGCAGCGTAGCGCCGGGACACGCGAACACTGAAGCTTTCTTT. Protein product: CASSVAPGHANTEAFF.